The clone carrying this T cell receptor beta chain appeared many times. Its target is not known. CDR1 is DFQATT, CDR2 SNEGSKA, per germline (reference sequence). Trimming cost V 1 base and J 6 bases, with 16 bases left between them. CDR3 length equals 14 residues. TCRdb processed the 5' RACE reads anew with MiXCR; each CDR3 protein has one entry. The sample has 55,000 or so distinct CDR3 sequences, approximately 7.4% seen once. This specimen comes from a study of CD8 T cells in ankylosing spondylitis. Notes on the study in general: Seemingly distinctive of ankylosing spondylitis blood was a TCR beta motif formed by eight highly homologous variants.

V usage is TRBV20-1 and J usage is TRBJ2-7; TRBD1 is a possible D gene (5 bases). The sequence was collected from a female donor with ankylosing spondylitis or in good health (not recorded which). Sequencing input: blood, either unsorted or a sorted T cell fraction (not recorded which). CDR3 sequence: CSARAPGRVSEQYF. DNA of the CDR3: TGCAGTGCTAGAGCCCCCGGCAGGGTTAGCGAGCAGTACTTC.